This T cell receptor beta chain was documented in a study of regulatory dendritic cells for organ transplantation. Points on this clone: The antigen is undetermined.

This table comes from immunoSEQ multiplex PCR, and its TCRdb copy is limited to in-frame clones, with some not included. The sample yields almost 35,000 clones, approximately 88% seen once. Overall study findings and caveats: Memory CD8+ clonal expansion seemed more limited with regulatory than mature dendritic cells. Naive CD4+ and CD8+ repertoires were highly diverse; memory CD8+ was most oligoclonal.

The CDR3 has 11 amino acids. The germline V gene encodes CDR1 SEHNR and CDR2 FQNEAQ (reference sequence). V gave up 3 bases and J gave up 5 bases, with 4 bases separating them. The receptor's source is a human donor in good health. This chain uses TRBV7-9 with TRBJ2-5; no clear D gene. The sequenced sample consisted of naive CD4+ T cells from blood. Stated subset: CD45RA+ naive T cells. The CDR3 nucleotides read TGTGCCAGCAGCTTTAGTGAGACCCAGTACTTC. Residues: CASSFSETQYF.